This T cell receptor beta chain was retrieved from a study of blood T cell repertoires in COVID-19. Study summary: From T cells, B-cell-depleted T cells, or PBMCs came the material, which was cDNA or gDNA.

The CDR3 extends over 17 amino acids. Only in-frame clones appear in the TCRdb table, and some are missing; sequencing was by immunoSEQ multiplex PCR. Seen here are under 350,000 clones, approximately 90% observed once, and the top ten hold 4.6%. The V call is TRBV21-1, the J call TRBJ2-7; whether TRBD1, the table's D call, matches the DNA was not checked. TRBV21-1 is listed as a pseudogene. Sequenced material: peripheral blood. The origin of this receptor is a man in his forties with acute or convalescent COVID-19. The CDR3 nucleotides read TGTGCCAGCCGACCACCCTACCAGACAGCCCCCTCTGGCGAGCAGTACTTC. This gives the protein CASRPPYQTAPSGEQYF.